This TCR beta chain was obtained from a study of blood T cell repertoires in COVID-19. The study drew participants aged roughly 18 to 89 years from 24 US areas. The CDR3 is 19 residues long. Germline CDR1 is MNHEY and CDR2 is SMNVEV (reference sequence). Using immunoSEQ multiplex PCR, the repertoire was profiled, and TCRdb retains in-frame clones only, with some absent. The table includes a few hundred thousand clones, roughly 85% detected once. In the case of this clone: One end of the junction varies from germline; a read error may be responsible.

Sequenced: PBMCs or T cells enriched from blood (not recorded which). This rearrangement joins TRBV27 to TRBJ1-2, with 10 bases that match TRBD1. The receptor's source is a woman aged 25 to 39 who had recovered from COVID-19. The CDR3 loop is CAGSLSIGDRGTPGNGYTF. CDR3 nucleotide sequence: TGTGCCGGCAGTCTTTCCATTGGGGACAGGGGAACCCCAGGGAATGGCTACACCTTC.